Each of the 14 T cell receptor beta chains below was sequenced from the same sample in a study of blood T cell repertoires in COVID-19. Produced via immunoSEQ multiplex PCR; TCRdb's table is partial and in-frame only. There are 110,000 to 150,000 clones in the sample; about nine tenths occur only once, and about 4.4% lies in the top ten. The sequenced sample consisted of PBMCs or T cells enriched from blood (not recorded which). All receptors derive from a man aged 50-59 years who had recovered from COVID-19.

The chain employs TRBV2 and TRBJ2-7; D may be TRBD1 (6 bases). Per the germline V gene, CDR1 is SNHLY and CDR2 is FYNNEI. The CDR3 has 14 residues. Deletions cut 7 bases from V and 6 bases from J, with 19 bases between. This CDR3 is CASNPDRSIPEQYF. The CDR3 region has the DNA TGTGCCAGCAACCCCGACAGGTCTATCCCCGAGCAGTACTTC.

The rearrangement links TRBV6-2 or TRBV6-3 to TRBJ2-4, with D unclear. From germline, CDR1 is MNHEY and CDR2 SVGEGT. The V gene lost 6 bases and the J gene lost 5 bases, with 8 bases spanning the gap. This CDR3 is 12 amino acids long. The CDR3 protein is CASSHRENIQYF. The CDR3, as DNA: TGTGCCAGCAGCCATCGGGAAAACATTCAGTACTTC.

The J gene is TRBJ2-3, the V gene TRBV27, with 7 positions matching TRBD2. The junction had 4 bases not matched to a gene; V was cut back by 3 bases and J by 1 base. The CDR3 length is 15 residues. Per the germline V gene, CDR1 is MNHEY and CDR2 is SMNVEV (reference sequence). The CDR3, as DNA: TGTGCCAGCAGTTTCCGACGGGGGGGCACAGATACGCAGTATTTT. Its translation: CASSFRRGGTDTQYF.

Only one count was recorded for this clone. V is TRBV2 and J is TRBJ1-5, with 8 bases lining up with TRBD1. This CDR3 region has 14 residues. After removal of 8 bases from V and 5 bases from J, the junction contained 8 bases not matched to a gene. Germline CDR1 and CDR2: SNHLY and FYNNEI. In DNA, the CDR3 is TGTGCCAGCGCGGACAGGGCGGAGGATCAGCCCCAGCATTTT. Protein sequence: CASADRAEDQPQHF.

The chain has TRBV5-1 and TRBJ1-4, with D perhaps TRBD1 (5 bases). In germline, CDR1 is SGHRS, CDR2 YFSETQ. With 4 bases removed from V and 7 bases from J, the gap between germline ends came to 14 bases. The CDR3 loop spans 14 amino acids. The CDR3 reads CASSIRQGGEKLFF. For the CDR3, the DNA is TGCGCCAGCAGCATACGGCAGGGAGGTGAAAAACTGTTTTTT.

The chain recombines TRBV5-1 with TRBJ2-3, with unresolved D. V dropped 0 bases and J dropped 6 bases, with 5 bases sitting between them. The CDR3 spans 12 residues. CDR1 SGHRS and CDR2 YFSETQ come from the germline V gene. CDR3 DNA sequence: TGCGCCAGCAGCTTGGAGCCGGATACGCAGTATTTT. Translated, it gives CASSLEPDTQYF.

The rearrangement joins TRBV5-1 to TRBJ1-2, with D perhaps matching TRBD1 (6 bases). Looked up from germline, CDR1 is SGHRS and CDR2 is YFSETQ. With 4 bases removed from V and 4 bases from J, the gap between germline ends came to 11 bases. The CDR3 sequence is 13 residues long. CDR3 sequence reads: CASSTTGSYGYTF. Here the CDR3 DNA reads TGCGCCAGCAGCACCACAGGGAGCTATGGCTACACCTTC.

The chain recombines TRBV5-8 with TRBJ1-2; D uncertain. The germline CDR1 and CDR2 sequences are SGHTS and YDEGEE. The germline V and J ends were trimmed by 6 bases and 3 bases, with 15 bases remaining between them. This CDR3 is built from 14 residues. The CDR3 here is CASIPRELDYGYTF. The CDR3 nucleotides read TGTGCCAGCATCCCGAGGGAGCTGGACTATGGCTACACCTTC.

This chain joins TRBV6-2 or TRBV6-3 and TRBJ1-5; TRBD1 matches 9 bases. CDR1 and CDR2 (germline): MNHEY, SVGEGT. The CDR3 spans 17 residues. The V and J ends lost 6 bases and 4 bases, in that order; junction bases with no gene match: 13. The CDR3, as DNA: TGTGCCAGCAGCCTACGAAGGGGACAGGGACATAATCAGCCCCAGCATTTT. Protein: CASSLRRGQGHNQPQHF.

The genes are TRBV15 and TRBJ1-4; the match to TRBD1 covers 8 bases. V lost 4 bases to trimming and J lost 7 bases; unmatched junction nucleotides: 8. The CDR3 runs to 15 residues. Germline loops: CDR1 LNHNV, CDR2 YYDKDF (reference sequence). This CDR3 is CATSNLQGAGEKLFF. The CDR3 bases are TGTGCCACCAGCAATTTGCAGGGGGCCGGTGAAAAACTGTTTTTT.

The J gene is TRBJ2-7, the V gene TRBV7-6; 7 nucleotides agree with TRBD1. The CDR3 is 13 residues long. Germline CDR1 and CDR2: SGHVS and FNYEAQ. J lost 5 bases, V lost 8 bases, and 9 bases had no gene match. The CDR3 DNA sequence: TGTGCCAGCGCCCGACAGGGCGCCCACGAGCAGTACTTC. Protein sequence: CASARQGAHEQYF.

The rearrangement joins TRBV11-1 to TRBJ2-3; tentatively, D is TRBD1 (6 bases). This CDR3 spans 14 amino acids. Germline CDR1 SGHAT, CDR2 FQDESV (reference sequence). The V end lost 6 bases, the J end lost 2 bases, and 12 bases lay between the germline ends. CDR3 region: CASRTKGDTDTQYF. CDR3 DNA: TGTGCCAGCAGAACCAAGGGGGACACAGATACGCAGTATTTT.

This clone was detected only once. DNA of the CDR3: TGTGCCAGCAGCTTAACGGGGACAGCTTCGCTCAATGAGCAGTTCTTC. Encoded protein: CASSLTGTASLNEQFF. V is TRBV7-3 and J is TRBJ2-1; TRBD1 aligns across 7 bases. Germline trimming cut 0 bases from V and 6 bases from J; bases unmatched to any gene: 8. The CDR3 loop spans 16 amino acids. The germline gives CDR1 SGHTA, CDR2 FQGTGA.

The chain uses TRBV9 and TRBJ2-4; 10 positions agree with TRBD1. The CDR3 has 17 residues. CDR1 is SGDLS, CDR2 YYNGEE, per germline. V was clipped by 4 bases and J by 0 bases; unmatched bases: 7. The CDR3 loop reads CASSPDRGRGAKNIQYF. The CDR3, as DNA: TGTGCCAGCAGCCCCGACAGGGGGCGGGGAGCCAAAAACATTCAGTACTTC.